This TCR beta chain was documented in a study of cytomegalovirus exposure and HLA in healthy donors. CDR3 length: 14 residues. Germline CDR1 is MNHEY and CDR2 is SMNVEV (reference sequence). Trimming took off 4 bases at V and 1 base at J, with 8 bases between the two ends. PCR primers comprised 60 Vbeta and 13 Jbeta primers. The assay was immunoSEQ multiplex PCR, and TCRdb's table has in-frame clones only and misses some. This sample has around 120,000 clones; about 80% occur once, and the top ten carry over 3.5%. The TCR was taken from a man between 25 and 39 years old in good health and CMV-seropositive. The rearrangement joins TRBV27 to TRBJ1-5, with D possibly TRBD1 on 5 matching bases. Sequenced input: PBMCs. CDR3 protein: CASSSDRSNQPQHF. CDR3 in DNA: TGTGCCAGCAGTTCAGACAGAAGCAATCAGCCCCAGCATTTT.